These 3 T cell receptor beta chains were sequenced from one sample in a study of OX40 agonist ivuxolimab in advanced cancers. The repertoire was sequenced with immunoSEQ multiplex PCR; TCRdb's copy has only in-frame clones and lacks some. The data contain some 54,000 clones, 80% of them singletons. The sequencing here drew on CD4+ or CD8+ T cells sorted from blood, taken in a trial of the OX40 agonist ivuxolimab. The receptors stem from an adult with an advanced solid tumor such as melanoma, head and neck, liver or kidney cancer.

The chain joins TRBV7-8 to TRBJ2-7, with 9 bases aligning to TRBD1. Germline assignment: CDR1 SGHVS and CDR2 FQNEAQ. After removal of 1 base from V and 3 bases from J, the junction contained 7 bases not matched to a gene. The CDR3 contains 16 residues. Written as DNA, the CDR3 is TGTGCCAGCAGCTTAGGTATGGGACAGGGCTTCTACGAGCAGTACTTC. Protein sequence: CASSLGMGQGFYEQYF.

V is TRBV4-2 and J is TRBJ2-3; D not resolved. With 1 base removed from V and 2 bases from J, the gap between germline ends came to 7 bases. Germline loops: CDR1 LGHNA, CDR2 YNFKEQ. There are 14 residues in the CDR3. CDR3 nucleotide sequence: TGTGCCAGCAGCCAAGGGGTCTCCACAGATACGCAGTATTTT. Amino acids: CASSQGVSTDTQYF.

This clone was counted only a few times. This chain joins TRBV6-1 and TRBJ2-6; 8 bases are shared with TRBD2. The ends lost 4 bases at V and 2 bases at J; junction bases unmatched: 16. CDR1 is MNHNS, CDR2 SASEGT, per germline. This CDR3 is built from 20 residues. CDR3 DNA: TGTGCCAGCAGTGCGGGACTAGGTGGGATGACCACCACTGGGGCCAACGTCCTGACTTTC. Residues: CASSAGLGGMTTTGANVLTF.